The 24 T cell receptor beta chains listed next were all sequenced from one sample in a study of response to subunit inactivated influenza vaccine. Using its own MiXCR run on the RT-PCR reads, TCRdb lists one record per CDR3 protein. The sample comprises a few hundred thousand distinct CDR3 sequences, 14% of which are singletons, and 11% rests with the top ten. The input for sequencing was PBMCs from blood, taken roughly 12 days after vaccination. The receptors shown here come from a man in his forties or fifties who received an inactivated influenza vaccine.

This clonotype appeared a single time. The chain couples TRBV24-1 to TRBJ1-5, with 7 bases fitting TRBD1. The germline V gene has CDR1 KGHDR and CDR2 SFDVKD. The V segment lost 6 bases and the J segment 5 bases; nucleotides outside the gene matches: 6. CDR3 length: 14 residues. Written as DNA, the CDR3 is TGTGCCACCAGTTTACAGGGGAGCGATCAGCCCCAGCATTTT. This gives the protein CATSLQGSDQPQHF.

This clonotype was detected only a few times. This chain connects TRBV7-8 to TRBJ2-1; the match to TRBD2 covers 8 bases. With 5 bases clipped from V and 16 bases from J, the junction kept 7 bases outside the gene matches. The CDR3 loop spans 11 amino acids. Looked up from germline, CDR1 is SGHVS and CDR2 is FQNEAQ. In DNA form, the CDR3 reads TGTGCCAGCAGCGAACGGACTAGCACCTTCTTC. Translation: CASSERTSTFF.

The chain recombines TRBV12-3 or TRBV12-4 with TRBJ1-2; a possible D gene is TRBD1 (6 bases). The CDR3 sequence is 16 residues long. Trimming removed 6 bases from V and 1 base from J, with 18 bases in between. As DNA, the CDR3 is TGTGCCAGCAGCCCCATTGACAGGCCCCTTAACTATGGCTACACCTTC. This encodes CASSPIDRPLNYGYTF.

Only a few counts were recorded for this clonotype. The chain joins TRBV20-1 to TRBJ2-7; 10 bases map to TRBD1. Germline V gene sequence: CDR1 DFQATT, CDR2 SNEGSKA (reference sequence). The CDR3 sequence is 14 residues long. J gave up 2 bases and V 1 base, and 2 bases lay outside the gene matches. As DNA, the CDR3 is TGCAGTGCTAGAGCCGGGACAGGGGCCTACGAGCAGTACTTC. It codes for CSARAGTGAYEQYF.

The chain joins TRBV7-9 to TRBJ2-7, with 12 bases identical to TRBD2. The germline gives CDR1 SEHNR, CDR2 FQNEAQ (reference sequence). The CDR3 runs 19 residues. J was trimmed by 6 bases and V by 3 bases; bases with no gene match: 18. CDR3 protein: CASSFSLAGGPLAEGEQYF. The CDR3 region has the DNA TGTGCCAGCAGCTTCTCACTAGCGGGGGGCCCCTTGGCTGAGGGCGAGCAGTACTTC.

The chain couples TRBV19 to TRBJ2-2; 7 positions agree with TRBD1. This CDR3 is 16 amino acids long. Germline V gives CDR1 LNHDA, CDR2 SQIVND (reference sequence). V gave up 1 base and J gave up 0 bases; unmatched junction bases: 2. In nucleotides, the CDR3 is TGTGCCAGTAGTATAGTAGGGACAGCGAACACCGGGGAGCTGTTTTTT. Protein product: CASSIVGTANTGELFF.

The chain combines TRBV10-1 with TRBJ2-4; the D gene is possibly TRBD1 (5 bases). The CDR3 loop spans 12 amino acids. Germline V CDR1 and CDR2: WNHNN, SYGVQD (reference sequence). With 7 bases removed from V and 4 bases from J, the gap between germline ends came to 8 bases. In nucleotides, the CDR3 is TGCGCCAGCACCCACAGGAAAAACATTCAGTACTTC. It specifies CASTHRKNIQYF.

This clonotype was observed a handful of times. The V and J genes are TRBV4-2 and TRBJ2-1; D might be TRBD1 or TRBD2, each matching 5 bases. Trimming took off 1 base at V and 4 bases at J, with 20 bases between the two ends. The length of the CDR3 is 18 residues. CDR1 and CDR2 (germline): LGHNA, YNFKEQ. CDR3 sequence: CASSQVGGPRGTYNEQFF. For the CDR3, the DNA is TGTGCCAGCAGCCAAGTGGGCGGTCCGAGGGGAACTTACAATGAGCAGTTCTTC.

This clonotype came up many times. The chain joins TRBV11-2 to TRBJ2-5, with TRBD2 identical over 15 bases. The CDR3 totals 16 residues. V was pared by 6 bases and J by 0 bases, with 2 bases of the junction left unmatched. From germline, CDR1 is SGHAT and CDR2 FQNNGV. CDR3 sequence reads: CASRGTSGGNQETQYF. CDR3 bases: TGTGCCAGCAGAGGGACTAGCGGGGGGAACCAAGAGACCCAGTACTTC.

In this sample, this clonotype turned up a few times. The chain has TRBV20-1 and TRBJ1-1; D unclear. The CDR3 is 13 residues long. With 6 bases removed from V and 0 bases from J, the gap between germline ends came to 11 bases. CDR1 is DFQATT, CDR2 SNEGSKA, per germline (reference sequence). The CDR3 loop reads CSAELDLNTEAFF. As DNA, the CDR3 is TGCAGTGCCGAACTTGACCTGAACACTGAAGCTTTCTTT.

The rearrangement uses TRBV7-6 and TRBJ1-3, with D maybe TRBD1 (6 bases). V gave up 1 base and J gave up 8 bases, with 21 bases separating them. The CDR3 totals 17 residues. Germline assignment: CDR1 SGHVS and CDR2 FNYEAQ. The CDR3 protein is CASSLESRGAAIDTIYF. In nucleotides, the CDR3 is TGTGCCAGCAGCTTAGAGTCTCGGGGGGCAGCCATAGACACCATATATTTT.

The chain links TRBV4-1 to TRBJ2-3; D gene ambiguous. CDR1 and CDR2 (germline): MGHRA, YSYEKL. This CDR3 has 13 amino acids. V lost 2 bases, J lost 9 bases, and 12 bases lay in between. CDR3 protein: CASSQPTRGTQYF. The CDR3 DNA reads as TGCGCCAGCAGCCAACCGACACGCGGCACGCAGTATTTT.

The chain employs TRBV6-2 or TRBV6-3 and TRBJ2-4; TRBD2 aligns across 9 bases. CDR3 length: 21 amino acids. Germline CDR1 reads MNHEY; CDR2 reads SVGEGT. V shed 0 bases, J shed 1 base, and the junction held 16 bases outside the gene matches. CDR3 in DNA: TGTGCCAGCAGTTACTCGTCCGGGACAAGGTTAGCGGGAGCGGCCAAAAACATTCAGTACTTC. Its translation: CASSYSSGTRLAGAAKNIQYF.

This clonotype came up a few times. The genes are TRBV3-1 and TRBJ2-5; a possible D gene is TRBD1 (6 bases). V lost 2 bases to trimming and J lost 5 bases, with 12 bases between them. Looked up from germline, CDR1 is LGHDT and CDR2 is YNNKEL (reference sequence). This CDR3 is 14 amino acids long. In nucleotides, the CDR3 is TGTGCCAGCAGCCAACTCAGGGGCCGGGAGACCCAGTACTTC. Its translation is CASSQLRGRETQYF.

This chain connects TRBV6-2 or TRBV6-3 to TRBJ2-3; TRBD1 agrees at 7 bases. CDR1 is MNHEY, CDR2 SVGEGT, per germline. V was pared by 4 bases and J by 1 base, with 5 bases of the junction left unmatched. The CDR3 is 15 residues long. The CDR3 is CASSSEGGRTDTQYF. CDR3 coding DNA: TGTGCCAGCAGTTCCGAAGGGGGCCGCACAGATACGCAGTATTTT.

CDR3 in amino acids: CASSPAGHSYEQYF. The DNA of the CDR3 is TGTGCCAGCAGCCCAGCGGGACACTCCTACGAGCAGTACTTC. This chain joins TRBV12-3 or TRBV12-4 and TRBJ2-7; D might be TRBD2 (7 bases). The CDR3 covers 14 residues. Trimming took off 6 bases at V and 0 bases at J, with 12 bases between the two ends.

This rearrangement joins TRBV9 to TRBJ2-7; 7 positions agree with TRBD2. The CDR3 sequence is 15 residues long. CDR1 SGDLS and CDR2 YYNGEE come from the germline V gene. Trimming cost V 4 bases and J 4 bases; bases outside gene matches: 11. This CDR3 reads CASSPHAGVGYEQYF. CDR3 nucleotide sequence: TGTGCCAGCAGCCCCCATGCGGGAGTGGGGTACGAGCAGTACTTC.

CDR3 amino acids: CASSRTDIYEQYF. For the CDR3, the DNA is TGTGCCAGCAGCCGGACGGACATCTACGAGCAGTACTTC. V and J are TRBV6-2 or TRBV6-3 and TRBJ2-7; possibly TRBD1 for D (5 bases). The CDR3 sequence is 13 residues long. Trimming shortened V by 6 bases and J by 3 bases, and 12 bases separated the two germline ends. The V gene's germline CDR1 is MNHEY and CDR2 SVGEGT.

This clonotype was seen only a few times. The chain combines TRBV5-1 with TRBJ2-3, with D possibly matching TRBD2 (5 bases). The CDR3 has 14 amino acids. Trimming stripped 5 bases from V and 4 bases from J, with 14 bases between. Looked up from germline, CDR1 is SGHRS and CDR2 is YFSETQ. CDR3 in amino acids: CASRTTSGSDTQYF. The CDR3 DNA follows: TGCGCCAGCAGGACTACTTCGGGCTCAGATACGCAGTATTTT.

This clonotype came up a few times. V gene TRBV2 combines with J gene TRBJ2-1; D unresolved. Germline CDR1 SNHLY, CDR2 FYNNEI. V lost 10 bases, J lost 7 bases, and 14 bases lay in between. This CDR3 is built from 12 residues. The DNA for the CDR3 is TGTGCCACTCAGACCGTTCGGAATGAGCAGTTCTTC. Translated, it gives CATQTVRNEQFF.

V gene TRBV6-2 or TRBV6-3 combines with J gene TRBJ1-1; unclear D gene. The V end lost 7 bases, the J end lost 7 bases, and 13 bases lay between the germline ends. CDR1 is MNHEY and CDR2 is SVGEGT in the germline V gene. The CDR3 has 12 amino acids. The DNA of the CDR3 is TGTGCCAGCACTAAGACCCCACTTGAAGCTTTCTTT. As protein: CASTKTPLEAFF.

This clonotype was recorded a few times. The CDR3 DNA sequence: TGTGCCAGCATGGGCCCCATCGGCAATCAGCCCCAGCATTTT. As protein: CASMGPIGNQPQHF. The chain combines TRBV28 with TRBJ1-5; no clear D gene. The germline V gene has CDR1 MDHEN and CDR2 SYDVKM. Trimming left V 7 bases short and J 2 bases short, with 12 bases between. The length of the CDR3 is 14 residues.

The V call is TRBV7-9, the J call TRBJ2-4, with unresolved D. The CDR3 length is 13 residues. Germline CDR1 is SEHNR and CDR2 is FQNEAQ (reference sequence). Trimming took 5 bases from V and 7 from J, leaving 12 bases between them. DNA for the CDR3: TGTGCCAGCAGCCTGGGTCTGGGTAACATTCAGTACTTC. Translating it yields CASSLGLGNIQYF. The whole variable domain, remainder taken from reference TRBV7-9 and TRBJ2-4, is DTGVSQNPRHKITKRGQNVTFRCDPISEHNRLYWYRQTLGQGPEFLTYFQNEAQLEKSRLLSDRFSAERPKGSFSTLEIQRTEQGDSAMYLCASSLGLGNIQYFGAGTRLSVL.

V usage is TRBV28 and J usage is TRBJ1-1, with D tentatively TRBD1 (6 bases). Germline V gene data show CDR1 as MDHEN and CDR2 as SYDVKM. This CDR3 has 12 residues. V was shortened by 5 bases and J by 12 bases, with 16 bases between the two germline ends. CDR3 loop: CASSPQGSGTFF. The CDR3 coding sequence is TGTGCCAGCAGTCCTCAGGGGAGTGGGACTTTCTTT.